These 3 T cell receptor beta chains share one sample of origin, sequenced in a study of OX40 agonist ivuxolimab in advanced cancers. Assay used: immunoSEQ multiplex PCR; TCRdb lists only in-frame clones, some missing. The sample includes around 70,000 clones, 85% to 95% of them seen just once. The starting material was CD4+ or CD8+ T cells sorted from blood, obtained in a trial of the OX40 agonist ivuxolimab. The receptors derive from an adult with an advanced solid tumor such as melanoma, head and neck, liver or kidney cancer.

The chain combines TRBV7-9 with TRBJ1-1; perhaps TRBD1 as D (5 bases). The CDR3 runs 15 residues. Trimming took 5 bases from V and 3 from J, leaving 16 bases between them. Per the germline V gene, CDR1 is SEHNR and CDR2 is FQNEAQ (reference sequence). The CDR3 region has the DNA TGTGCCAGCAGCGTCTCGTGGCAGGGTCACACTGAAGCTTTCTTT. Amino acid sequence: CASSVSWQGHTEAFF.

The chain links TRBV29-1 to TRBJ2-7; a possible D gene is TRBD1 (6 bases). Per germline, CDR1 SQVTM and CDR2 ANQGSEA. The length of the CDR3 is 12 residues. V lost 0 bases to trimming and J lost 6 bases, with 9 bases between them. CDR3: CSVEENRVEQYF. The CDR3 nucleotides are TGCAGCGTTGAAGAGAACAGGGTCGAGCAGTACTTC.

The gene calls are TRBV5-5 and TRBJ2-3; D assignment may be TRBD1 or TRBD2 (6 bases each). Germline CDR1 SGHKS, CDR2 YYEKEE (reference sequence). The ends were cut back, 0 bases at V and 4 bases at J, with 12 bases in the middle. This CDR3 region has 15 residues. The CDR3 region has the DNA TGTGCCAGCAGCTTGGATGGGGGGCTGGCAGATACGCAGTATTTT. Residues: CASSLDGGLADTQYF.